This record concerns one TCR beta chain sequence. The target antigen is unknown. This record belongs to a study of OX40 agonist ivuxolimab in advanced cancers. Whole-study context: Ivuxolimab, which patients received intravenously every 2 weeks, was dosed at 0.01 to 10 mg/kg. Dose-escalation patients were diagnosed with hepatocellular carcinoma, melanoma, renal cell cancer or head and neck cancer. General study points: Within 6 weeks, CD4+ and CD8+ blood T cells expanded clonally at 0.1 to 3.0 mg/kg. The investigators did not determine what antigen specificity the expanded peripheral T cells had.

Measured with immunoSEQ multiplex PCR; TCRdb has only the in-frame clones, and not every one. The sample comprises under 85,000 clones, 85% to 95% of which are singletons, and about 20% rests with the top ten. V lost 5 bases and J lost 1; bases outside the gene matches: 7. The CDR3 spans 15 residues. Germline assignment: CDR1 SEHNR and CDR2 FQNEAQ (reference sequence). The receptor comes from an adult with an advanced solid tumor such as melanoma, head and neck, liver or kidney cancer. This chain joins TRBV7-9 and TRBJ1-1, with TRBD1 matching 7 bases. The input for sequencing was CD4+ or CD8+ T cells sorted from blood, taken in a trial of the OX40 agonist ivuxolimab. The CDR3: CASSSAGTENTEAFF. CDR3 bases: TGTGCCAGCAGCAGCGCCGGGACAGAGAACACTGAAGCTTTCTTT.